This TCR beta chain was sequenced during a study of T cells after yellow fever vaccination (dated by TCRdb to about 2019). Some background on the complete study: Libraries from fractions with low cell numbers were prepared with the SMART-Seq v4 Ultra Low Input RNA kit. To follow T-cell clones before and after primary and booster YFV17D yellow fever vaccination, bulk TCR alpha and beta repertoires were sequenced over time. Two healthy male donors made up the cohort, one aged 18 to 30 years and the other aged 30 to 40 years. Blood samples were taken at several timepoints before and after primary and secondary immunization, and bulk PBMC replicates and cell subsets were isolated. Broad study findings and their caveats: Because the study included only a couple of donors, the extent to which the findings can be generalized is limited. Compared with the primary T-cell response, the secondary T-cell response was faster but weaker, reaching its peak on day 5 rather than on day 15. A small share of clonotypes was detected in both CD4 and CD8 compartments, with the overlap likely arising from convergent recombination. Most clones expanded after primary vaccination were re-detected after the booster (almost 98% of CD4 and around 88% of CD8), suggesting broad memory maintenance. Computational filtering was required because FACS-sorted repertoires could contain abundant contaminating clonotypes from the bulk population.

Synthesis of TCR cDNA relied on 5'RACE template switching, a step that introduced a universal primer site along with unique molecular identifiers. Priming for cDNA synthesis came from both the TCR alpha and TCR beta constant segments. Libraries were amplified in two PCR steps, with sample barcodes and sequencing adapters added in the second step. Libraries were sequenced on Illumina HiSeq 2500 (2x100 bp) or NovaSeq (2x150 bp). Under the source paper's analysis protocol: MIGEC was used to demultiplex reads and collapse the reads into UMI consensus sequences, and MiXCR was used for V(D)J alignment. Vaccine-responding clonotypes were defined with edgeR using replicate PBMC samples, requiring FDR below 0.01 and a log2 fold change above 5 up to day 15. Bulk clonotypes were assigned CD4 or CD8 identity according to which sequenced CD4 or CD8 repertoire held them at higher abundance. Clones were called with MiXCR by TCRdb after fastp trimmed the public reads at Q25, and only in-frame beta chains were retained. Each CDR3 protein appears once, grouped with its most common genes and DNA. The V and J calls, along with clone size, are taken from TCRdb and not from the paper's own processing. This sample lists about 580,000 distinct CDR3 sequences; roughly a sixth were detected once. The ten top clones hold 17% of the sample.

A word on this clonotype: Its antigen is currently not known. No much larger clonotype is one base removed from it; base qualities were not supplied.

The treatment or condition label here, explained by the study, means: live attenuated yellow fever vaccine strain. Two biological replicates of bulk PBMCs were collected at each blood-draw timepoint. A standard Ficoll-Paque protocol was used to isolate PBMCs from peripheral blood. RNA was extracted with TriZol from bulk PBMCs, CD4 and CD8 fractions, and dextramer-positive and dextramer-negative fractions. The TCR sequence derives from a man aged 18 to 30 who received the YFV17D yellow fever vaccine. Sample: PBMCs, taken less than 6 days after the first yellow fever vaccination.

The nucleotide sequence reads as follows: TGTGCCAGCAGCTTGGGACCAGAGACTAATAATCAGCCCCAGCATTTT. This encodes CASSLGPETNNQPQHF. Recombination joined TRBV5-6 with TRBJ1-5; too little of a D gene remains to name it. The germline V gene sets CDR1 to SGHDT and CDR2 to YYEEEE. Deletion took 0 bases off V and 4 bases off J, with a span of 14 bases between the germline ends. Including cysteine and phenylalanine, the CDR3 has 16 amino acids. Kept here is only the CDR3 DNA, which spans 48 bases and is read in frame from base 1.